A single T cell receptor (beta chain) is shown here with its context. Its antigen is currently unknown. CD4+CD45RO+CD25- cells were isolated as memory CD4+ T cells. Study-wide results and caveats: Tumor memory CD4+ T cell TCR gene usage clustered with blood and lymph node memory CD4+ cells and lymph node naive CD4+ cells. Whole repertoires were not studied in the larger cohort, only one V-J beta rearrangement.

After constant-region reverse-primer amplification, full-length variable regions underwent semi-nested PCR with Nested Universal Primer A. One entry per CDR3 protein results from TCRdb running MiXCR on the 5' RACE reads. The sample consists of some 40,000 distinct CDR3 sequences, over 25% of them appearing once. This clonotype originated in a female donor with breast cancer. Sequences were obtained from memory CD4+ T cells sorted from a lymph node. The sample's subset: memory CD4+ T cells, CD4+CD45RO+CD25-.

The CDR3 coding sequence is TGTGCCAGAAGTCCCCCGTATCACGGACTAGTCGATACGCAGTATTTT. Protein product: CARSPPYHGLVDTQYF. The chain employs TRBV12-3 or TRBV12-4 and TRBJ2-3, with 7 bases lining up with TRBD2. Unmatched junction bases numbered 18, after V lost 9 bases and J lost 6 bases. The length of the CDR3 is 16 residues.